The 14 T cell receptor beta chains below all came from one sample that was sequenced in a study of shared clonotypes between healthy human individuals. This table comes from immunoSEQ multiplex PCR, and its TCRdb copy is limited to in-frame clones, with some not included. The sample carries roughly 700,000 clones, approximately 79% recorded once. Source material: memory CD4+ T cells sorted from blood. Subset given: CD45RA-negative fraction. Every receptor here comes from a woman aged 30 to 39 in good health.

This clone was observed a few times. V is TRBV18 and J is TRBJ1-5; TRBD1 matches 11 bases. The CDR3 consists of 15 residues. Germline CDR1 and CDR2: KGHSH and LQKENI. Trimming at V came to 4 bases and at J to 5 bases, leaving 4 bases not matched to a gene. CDR3 DNA: TGTGCCAGCTCACGGACAGGGGGCGACCATCAGCCCCAGCATTTT. Encoded protein: CASSRTGGDHQPQHF.

The chain has TRBV30 and TRBJ2-7; D possibly matches TRBD1 or TRBD2 (5 bases each). The CDR3 covers 13 residues. CDR1 GTSNPN and CDR2 SVGIG come from the germline V gene (reference sequence). Trimming pared 3 bases from V and 5 bases from J, leaving 14 bases between. CDR3: CAWRDRWGNEQYF. CDR3 sequence (DNA): TGTGCCTGGAGGGACCGCTGGGGGAACGAGCAGTACTTC.

The rearrangement joins TRBV30 to TRBJ2-1, with D perhaps given as TRBD1 or TRBD2 (6 bases each). Germline CDR1 and CDR2: GTSNPN and SVGIG (reference sequence). The germline V and J ends were trimmed by 1 base and 15 bases, with 13 bases remaining between them. The CDR3 runs to 11 residues. CDR3 bases: TGTGCCTGGAGTGGAGGGGGGCGTCGGTTCTTC. Amino acid sequence: CAWSGGGRRFF.

The J gene is TRBJ1-2, the V gene TRBV5-1; weak D call: TRBD1 (5 bases). CDR3 length equals 13 residues. Germline assignment: CDR1 SGHRS and CDR2 YFSETQ. The V end was cut by 0 bases, the J end by 7 bases, with 10 bases between. This chain's CDR3 is CASSLGGSLGYTF. CDR3 DNA sequence: TGCGCCAGCAGCTTGGGGGGGAGTCTTGGCTACACCTTC.

J is TRBJ2-7 and V is TRBV7-2, with D perhaps matching TRBD1 or TRBD2 (5 bases each). V lost 3 bases to trimming and J lost 6 bases, with 12 bases between them. This CDR3 is 13 amino acids long. Germline assignment: CDR1 SGHTA and CDR2 FQGNSA. The chain's CDR3 is CASSFAGAIEQYF. In nucleotides, the CDR3 is TGTGCCAGCAGCTTCGCCGGGGCCATCGAGCAGTACTTC.

V gene TRBV28 combines with J gene TRBJ2-1, with a possible D match to TRBD1 (5 bases). CDR1 and CDR2 from the germline V gene are MDHEN and SYDVKM. The V end lost 3 bases, the J end lost 4 bases, and 13 bases lay between the germline ends. The length of the CDR3 is 15 residues. In DNA form, the CDR3 reads TGTGCCAGCAGTTTGGGGCAGACTGGTTACAATGAGCAGTTCTTC. Protein sequence: CASSLGQTGYNEQFF. Drawing the rest from reference TRBV28 and TRBJ2-1, the complete variable domain is DVKVTQSSRYLVKRTGEKVFLECVQDMDHENMFWYRQDPGLGLRLIYFSYDVKMKEKGDIPEGYSVSREKKERFSLILESASTNQTSMYLCASSLGQTGYNEQFFGPGTRLTVL.

The gene calls are TRBV19 and TRBJ2-1; 8 bases align to TRBD1. The trim removed 5 bases at V and 10 bases at J, leaving 4 bases unmatched. The CDR3 consists of 12 residues. Germline assignment: CDR1 LNHDA and CDR2 SQIVND (reference sequence). DNA of the CDR3: TGTGCCAGTAGTCCTAGACAGGGGGAGCAGTTCTTC. Its translation is CASSPRQGEQFF. Looking up the rest from reference TRBV19 and TRBJ2-1 gives the full variable domain: DGGITQSPKYLFRKEGQNVTLSCEQNLNHDAMYWYRQDPGQGLRLIYYSQIVNDFQKGDIAEGYSVSREKKESFPLTVTSAQKNPTAFYLCASSPRQGEQFFGPGTRLTVL.

The chain carries TRBV7-3 and TRBJ2-1; 12 positions match TRBD2. This CDR3 region has 16 residues. CDR1 and CDR2 (germline): SGHTA, FQGTGA. V shed 5 bases and J 3 bases; nucleotides not matched to a gene: 5. CDR3 sequence reads: CASSPTSGRSYNEQFF. The CDR3 DNA follows: TGTGCCAGCAGCCCGACTAGCGGGAGAAGCTACAATGAGCAGTTCTTC.

The chain has TRBV6-1 and TRBJ2-2; D is perhaps TRBD1 (6 bases). Germline values: CDR1 MNHNS, CDR2 SASEGT. The CDR3 is 14 residues long. V was trimmed by 8 bases and J by 3 bases, leaving 13 bases between them. The CDR3 bases are TGTGCCAGCCCTACGGACAGAGACACCGGGGAGCTGTTTTTT. As protein: CASPTDRDTGELFF.

This clone was detected once. The gene calls are TRBV7-2 and TRBJ2-5; a weak D match, TRBD2 (5 bases). The ends were cut back, 1 base at V and 1 base at J, with 10 bases in the middle. The CDR3 is made up of 15 amino acids. Germline loops: CDR1 SGHTA, CDR2 FQGNSA. The CDR3 here is CASSLVALVQETQYF. The CDR3 bases are TGTGCCAGCAGCTTAGTAGCGCTAGTCCAAGAGACCCAGTACTTC.

The V gene is TRBV27, the J gene TRBJ2-7; D perhaps matches TRBD2 (5 bases). V was shortened by 7 bases and J by 3 bases, with 10 bases between the two germline ends. CDR3 length equals 12 residues. Germline loops: CDR1 MNHEY, CDR2 SMNVEV (reference sequence). The CDR3 is CASMGRNYEQYF. CDR3 coding DNA: TGTGCCAGCATGGGGAGAAACTACGAGCAGTACTTC.

This clone was seen a few times. The V gene is TRBV21-1, the J gene TRBJ1-1; the table gives TRBD1 as D, unverified against the DNA. TRBV21-1 is classified as a pseudogene. This CDR3 contains 19 residues. The CDR3 loop reads CASSLHHGTGGLMNTEAFF. DNA of the CDR3: TGTGCCAGCAGCCTTCATCATGGGACAGGTGGATTAATGAACACTGAAGCTTTCTTT.

The CDR3 loop is CARVRGTGGFSNQPQHF. The DNA for the CDR3 is TGTGCCAGGGTGAGGGGGACAGGGGGCTTTAGCAATCAGCCCCAGCATTTT. The J gene is TRBJ1-5, the V gene TRBV11-2; 12 bases agree with TRBD1. Trimming took 9 bases from V and 0 from J; bases not matched to a gene: 9. CDR1 SGHAT and CDR2 FQNNGV come from the germline V gene. The CDR3 is 17 residues long.

The chain carries TRBV5-4 and TRBJ2-7; the match to TRBD2 covers 7 bases. In germline, CDR1 is SGHNT, CDR2 YYREEE (reference sequence). With 2 bases clipped from V and 2 bases from J, the junction kept 1 base outside the gene matches. The CDR3 loop spans 13 amino acids. CDR3 region: CASSFGTTYEQYF. The CDR3 DNA is TGTGCCAGCAGCTTCGGGACTACCTACGAGCAGTACTTC.